A selection of T cell receptor beta chains follows, all from one sample in a study of PD-L1 blockade in urothelial cancer. Repertoires were generated with immunoSEQ multiplex PCR, while TCRdb's copy carries only in-frame clones and drops some. The sample has some 29,000 clones, about 90% seen once. Sequencing was performed on PBMCs, taken around atezolizumab (anti-PD-L1) treatment. The receptors shown here come from a man aged 50 to 59 with urothelial cancer. CDR3s include the opening cysteine and the closing phenylalanine or tryptophan. A D gene is named only where the DNA matches it firmly. Expanded clones are given a class, and other clones once, few, many or no size at all.

TRBD2	TRBV11-2	.	TRBJ2-1	CASSLVGAGGQGEQFF	TGTGCCAGCAGCTTAGTCGGAGCGGGGGGGCAAGGTGAGCAGTTCTTC
.	TRBV19	.	TRBJ2-7	CASGRGVTYEQYF	TGTGCCAGTGGGCGGGGAGTCACCTACGAGCAGTACTTC
.	TRBV7-9	.	TRBJ2-5	CASSLAGSPETQYF	TGTGCCAGCAGCTTAGCTGGGAGCCCGGAGACCCAGTACTTC
.	TRBV19	.	TRBJ1-2	CASSSQAFYGYTF	TGTGCCAGTAGTAGTCAGGCCTTCTATGGCTACACCTTC
.	TRBV10-3	.	TRBJ2-1	CATAKSNEQFF	TGTGCCACCGCAAAGAGCAATGAGCAGTTCTTC
.	TRBV28	.	TRBJ2-5	CASSPVRGKTQYF	TGTGCCAGCAGCCCGGTAAGAGGGAAGACCCAGTACTTC
.	TRBV14	.	TRBJ2-1	CASSHYRARGVNEQFF	TGTGCCAGCAGCCATTACCGGGCCAGGGGCGTCAATGAGCAGTTCTTC
TRBD1	TRBV6-1	.	TRBJ1-2	CASSDTDRTYGYTF	TGTGCCAGCAGTGACACGGACAGGACCTATGGCTACACCTTC
.	TRBV10-3	.	TRBJ1-2	CAISELGGDRGYTF	TGTGCCATCAGTGAATTGGGGGGAGACCGTGGCTACACCTTC
.	TRBV5-4	.	TRBJ2-1	CASSLGQGRGEQFF	TGTGCCAGCAGCTTGGGTCAGGGGAGAGGTGAGCAGTTCTTC
TRBD1	TRBV7-9	.	TRBJ1-2	CASSRGQEVLYGYTF	TGTGCCAGCAGCCGAGGACAGGAAGTTCTCTATGGCTACACCTTC
TRBD1	TRBV7-8	.	TRBJ1-5	CASSLVTGMQDQPQHF	TGTGCCAGCAGCTTGGTGACAGGGATGCAGGATCAGCCCCAGCATTTT
TRBD1	TRBV7-7	.	TRBJ2-5	CASSPTTSTGRSQETQYF	TGTGCTAGCAGCCCTACTACGTCGACAGGGCGTTCCCAAGAGACCCAGTACTTC
TRBD1	TRBV19	few	TRBJ2-1	CASSIVGQGAYNEQFF	TGTGCCAGTAGTATAGTAGGTCAGGGGGCCTACAATGAGCAGTTCTTC
TRBD1	TRBV5-1	once	TRBJ1-2	CASSLAGTGGGYTF	TGCGCCAGCAGCTTGGCCGGGACAGGGGGCGGCTACACCTTC
.	TRBV6-1	.	TRBJ2-7	CASSWAQGGYEQYF	TGTGCCAGCAGTTGGGCACAGGGAGGGTACGAGCAGTACTTC
TRBD1	TRBV18	.	TRBJ1-6	CASSPQGPAAGGNNSPLHF	TGTGCCAGCTCACCACAGGGACCCGCGGCAGGGGGTAATAATTCACCCCTCCACTTT
.	TRBV2	.	TRBJ2-3	CASHKGGTSTDTQYF	TGTGCCAGCCACAAGGGGGGGACTAGCACAGATACGCAGTATTTT
.	TRBV19	.	TRBJ1-2	CASMQANYGYTF	TGTGCCAGCATGCAGGCCAACTATGGCTACACCTTC
TRBD1	TRBV30	.	TRBJ1-5	CAWGQGASQPQHF	TGTGCCTGGGGACAGGGGGCCTCTCAGCCCCAGCATTTT
.	TRBV14	once	TRBJ2-5	CASSQEALDRGETQYF	TGTGCCAGCAGCCAAGAGGCCCTAGATCGGGGGGAGACCCAGTACTTC
TRBD1	TRBV7-9	.	TRBJ1-4	CASSDQGYRGEKLFF	TGTGCCAGCAGCGACCAGGGCTACAGGGGGGAAAAACTGTTTTTT
.	TRBV21-1	.	TRBJ2-2	CASSKVGHNTGELFF	TGTGCCAGCAGCAAAGTGGGACACAACACCGGGGAGCTGTTTTTT
TRBD1	TRBV10-1	.	TRBJ2-7	CASSDGTGLTYEQYF	TGCGCCAGCAGTGATGGGACAGGACTAACCTACGAGCAGTACTTC
TRBD1	TRBV25-1	.	TRBJ1-2	CASSGDRGGYTF	TGTGCCAGCAGTGGGGACAGGGGTGGCTACACCTTC